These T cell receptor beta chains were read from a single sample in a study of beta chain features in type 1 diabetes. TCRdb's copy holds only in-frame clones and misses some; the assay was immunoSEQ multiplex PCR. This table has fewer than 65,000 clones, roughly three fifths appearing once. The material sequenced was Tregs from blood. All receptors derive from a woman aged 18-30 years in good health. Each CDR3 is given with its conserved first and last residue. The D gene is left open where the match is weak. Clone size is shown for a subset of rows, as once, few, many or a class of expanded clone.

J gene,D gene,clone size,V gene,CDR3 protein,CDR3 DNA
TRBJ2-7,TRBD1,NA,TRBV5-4,CASSLDRGQSEQYF,TGTGCCAGCAGCTTGGACAGGGGGCAGAGCGAGCAGTACTTC
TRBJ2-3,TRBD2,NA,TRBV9,CASRTSGGTDTQYF,TGTGCCAGCAGGACTAGCGGGGGAACAGATACGCAGTATTTT
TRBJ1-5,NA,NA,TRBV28,CASSPGTFSNQPQHF,TGTGCCAGCAGTCCCGGGACTTTCAGCAATCAGCCCCAGCATTTT
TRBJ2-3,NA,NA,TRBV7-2,CASSPTAASTDTQYF,TGTGCCAGCAGCCCCACCGCGGCTAGCACAGATACGCAGTATTTT
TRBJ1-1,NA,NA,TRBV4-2,CASSDDRAGGTEAFF,TGTGCCAGCAGCGATGATAGGGCGGGGGGCACTGAAGCTTTCTTT
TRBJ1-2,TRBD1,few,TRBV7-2,CASSSDRGHGYTF,TGTGCCAGCAGCTCAGACAGGGGGCATGGCTACACCTTC
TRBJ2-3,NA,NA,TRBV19,CASSIDQAGTQYF,TGTGCCAGTAGTATAGATCAGGCGGGTACGCAGTATTTT
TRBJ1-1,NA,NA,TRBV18,CASSSGGNTEAFF,TGTGCCAGCTCATCTGGCGGGAACACTGAAGCTTTCTTT
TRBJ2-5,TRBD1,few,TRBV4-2,CASSRQGVGETQYF,TGTGCCAGCAGCCGACAGGGGGTGGGAGAGACCCAGTACTTC
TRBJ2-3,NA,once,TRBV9,CASSPTGGSSTDTQYF,TGTGCCAGCAGCCCCACTGGCGGTTCTAGCACAGATACGCAGTATTTT
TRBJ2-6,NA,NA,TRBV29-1,CSVAGRSGANVLTF,TGCAGCGTTGCTGGCCGCTCTGGGGCCAACGTCCTGACTTTC
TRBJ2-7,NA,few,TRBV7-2,CASSARYYEQYF,TGTGCCAGCAGCGCCAGATACTACGAGCAGTACTTC
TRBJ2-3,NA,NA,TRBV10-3,CAISIQTDTQYF,TGTGCCATCAGCATACAAACAGATACGCAGTATTTT
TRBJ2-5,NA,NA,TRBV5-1,CASRLGRVGETQYF,TGCGCCAGCAGATTGGGACGGGTCGGAGAGACCCAGTACTTC
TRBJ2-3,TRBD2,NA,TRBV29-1,CSVAGTSGSSRVTDTQYF,TGCAGCGTTGCCGGGACTAGCGGGAGTAGTAGGGTCACAGATACGCAGTATTTT
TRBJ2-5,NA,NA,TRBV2,CASIATALETQYF,TGTGCCAGCATCGCGACAGCTCTAGAGACCCAGTACTTC
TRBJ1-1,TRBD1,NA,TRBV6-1,CASSGRGQGRDAEAFF,TGTGCCAGCAGTGGCCGCGGACAGGGCCGAGACGCTGAAGCTTTCTTT
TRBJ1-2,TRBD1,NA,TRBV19,CASSINRRTGPRGYTF,TGTGCCAGTAGTATCAACCGGAGGACAGGCCCCCGGGGCTACACCTTC
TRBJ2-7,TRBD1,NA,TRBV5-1,CASSLRESGTGISYEQYF,TGCGCCAGCAGCCTCAGGGAATCCGGGACAGGGATCTCCTACGAGCAGTACTTC
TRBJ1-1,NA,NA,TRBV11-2,CASKLRGRGNTEAFF,TGTGCCAGCAAGCTTCGGGGGAGGGGAAACACTGAAGCTTTCTTT
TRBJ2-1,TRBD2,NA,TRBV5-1,CASSSGTSAGNEQFF,TGCGCCAGCAGCTCCGGGACTAGCGCCGGGAATGAGCAGTTCTTC
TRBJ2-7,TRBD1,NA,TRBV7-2,CASSLDRGSEQYF,TGTGCCAGCAGTCTGGACAGGGGGTCCGAGCAGTACTTC
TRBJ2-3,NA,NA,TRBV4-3,CASSQTPDRSTDTQYF,TGCGCCAGCAGCCAAACTCCCGACAGGAGCACAGATACGCAGTATTTT
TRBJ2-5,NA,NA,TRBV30,CAWSVRLRPQGLLETQYF,TGTGCCTGGAGTGTAAGGCTTCGGCCGCAGGGCTTATTAGAGACCCAGTACTTC
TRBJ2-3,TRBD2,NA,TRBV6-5,CASRPGGASDTQYF,TGTGCCAGCAGGCCCGGGGGGGCCTCAGATACGCAGTATTTT
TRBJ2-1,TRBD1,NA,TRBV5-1,CASSAGTAENEQFF,TGCGCCAGCAGCGCCGGGACAGCCGAGAATGAGCAGTTCTTC
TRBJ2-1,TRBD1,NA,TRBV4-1,CASSRDRKHSYNEQFF,TGCGCCAGCAGCAGGGACAGAAAGCACTCCTACAATGAGCAGTTCTTC
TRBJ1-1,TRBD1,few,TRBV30,CAWRGTGRTEAFF,TGTGCCTGGAGGGGGACAGGGAGGACTGAAGCTTTCTTT
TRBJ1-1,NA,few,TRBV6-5,CASSYSGSTEAFF,TGTGCCAGCAGTTACTCAGGGAGCACTGAAGCTTTCTTT
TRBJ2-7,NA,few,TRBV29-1,CSVVTQSRGEQYF,TGCAGCGTTGTGACGCAGTCCCGGGGCGAGCAGTACTTC
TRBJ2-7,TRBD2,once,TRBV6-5,CASSPLAGAHEQYF,TGTGCCAGCAGTCCACTAGCGGGAGCCCACGAGCAGTACTTC
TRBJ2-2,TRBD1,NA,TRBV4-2,CASSRMIRQGASTGELFF,TGTGCCAGCAGCCGAATGATTCGACAGGGGGCAAGCACCGGGGAGCTGTTTTTT
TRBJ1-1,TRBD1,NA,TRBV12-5,CASGLAVAGGAFF,TGTGCTAGTGGTTTGGCCGTCGCAGGGGGGGCTTTCTTT
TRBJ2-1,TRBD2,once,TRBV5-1,CASTPTSGWVNEQFF,TGCGCCAGCACCCCGACTAGCGGATGGGTCAATGAGCAGTTCTTC
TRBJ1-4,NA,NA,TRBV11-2,CASSSRTVANEKLFF,TGTGCCAGCAGCTCGCGGACAGTCGCTAATGAAAAACTATTTTTT
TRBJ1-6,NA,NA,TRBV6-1,CASTARFDSPLHF,TGTGCCAGCACAGCTAGATTTGATTCACCCCTCCACTTT
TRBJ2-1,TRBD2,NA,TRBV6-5,CASSYLGTSGANEQFF,TGTGCCAGCAGTTACTTGGGAACTAGCGGGGCCAATGAGCAGTTCTTC
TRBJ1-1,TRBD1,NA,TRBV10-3,CATVGTGGTEAFF,TGTGCCACGGTCGGGACAGGGGGCACTGAAGCTTTCTTT
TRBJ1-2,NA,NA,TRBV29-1,CSAATGTYGYTF,TGCAGCGCCGCCACAGGGACCTATGGCTACACCTTC
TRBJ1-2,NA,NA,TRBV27,CASSIGGGGGYTF,TGTGCCAGCAGCATCGGGGGGGGCGGCGGCTACACCTTC
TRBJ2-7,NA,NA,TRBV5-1,CASSLSSAVSYEQYF,TGCGCCAGCAGCTTATCTAGCGCCGTTTCCTACGAGCAGTACTTC
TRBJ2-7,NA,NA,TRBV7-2,CASSAPLSYEQYF,TGTGCCAGCAGCGCGCCCCTGTCCTACGAGCAGTACTTC
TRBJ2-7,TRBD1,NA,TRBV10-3,CAIGGTGSAHEQYF,TGTGCCATCGGGGGGACAGGTTCGGCCCACGAGCAGTACTTC
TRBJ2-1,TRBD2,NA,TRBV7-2,CASSLTSGGYNEQFF,TGTGCCAGCAGCTTAACTAGCGGGGGATACAATGAGCAGTTCTTC
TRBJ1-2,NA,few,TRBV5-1,CASSLGGNGYTF,TGCGCCAGCAGCTTGGGAGGCAATGGCTACACCTTC
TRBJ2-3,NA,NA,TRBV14,CASSLPGTDTQYF,TGTGCCAGCAGCCTCCCGGGCACAGATACGCAGTATTTT
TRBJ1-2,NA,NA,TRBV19,CASSAGVGYGYTF,TGTGCCAGTAGTGCAGGGGTCGGCTATGGCTACACCTTC
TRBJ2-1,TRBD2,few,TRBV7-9,CASSFLAGAGEQFF,TGTGCCAGCAGCTTTCTAGCGGGGGCGGGTGAGCAGTTCTTC
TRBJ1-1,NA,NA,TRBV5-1,CASSLNFGKTEAFF,TGCGCCAGCAGCTTGAATTTCGGGAAAACTGAAGCCTTCTTT
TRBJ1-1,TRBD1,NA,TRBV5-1,CASSLGHGGTGGTEAFF,TGCGCCAGCAGCTTGGGACACGGCGGGACAGGGGGCACTGAAGCTTTCTTT
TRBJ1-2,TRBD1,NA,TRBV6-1,CASSERGQGVNGYTF,TGTGCCAGCAGTGAGAGGGGTCAGGGGGTTAACGGCTACACCTTC
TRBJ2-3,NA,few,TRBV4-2,CASSQDRGGLGDTQYF,TGTGCCAGCAGCCAAGATAGGGGGGGCCTGGGAGATACGCAGTATTTT
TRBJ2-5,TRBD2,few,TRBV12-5,CASGSSGWETQYF,TGTGCTAGTGGTTCTAGCGGGTGGGAGACCCAGTACTTC
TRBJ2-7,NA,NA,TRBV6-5,CASSYGETIPPYEQYF,TGTGCCAGCAGTTACGGGGAGACTATTCCCCCCTACGAGCAGTACTTC
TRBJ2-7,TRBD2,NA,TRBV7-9,CASSLAVAGTYEQYF,TGTGCCAGCAGCTTAGCGGTAGCGGGGACCTACGAGCAGTACTTC